This T cell receptor (beta chain) was recovered during a study of neurological immune-mediated disorders. This clonotype was observed many times. Its cognate antigen is unknown. Germline values: CDR1 DFQATT, CDR2 SNEGSKA (reference sequence). V gave up 3 bases and J gave up 4 bases, with 9 bases separating them. This CDR3 comprises 12 residues. TCRdb re-analysed the 5' RACE reads in MiXCR, keeping a single row per CDR3 protein. The sample carries 80,000 to 95,000 distinct CDR3 sequences, around 3.4% recorded once. Whole-study results and caveats: Private repertoires in all groups were suggested, as expanded clones shared no CDR3 amino acid sequences across subjects. The greatest degree of TCR clonal expansion was observed in HTLV-1-associated myelopathy, with the lowest in multiple sclerosis, below that of healthy controls.

Sequencing was done on a sample of PBMCs. The rearrangement links TRBV20-1 to TRBJ1-2; no firm D call. This TCR derives from a woman aged 45-59 years with multiple sclerosis. The CDR3 DNA follows: TGCAGTGCTAGCCCCCTGGGCTATGGCTACACCTTC. Its translation: CSASPLGYGYTF.